What follows are 30 T cell receptor beta chains derived from one specimen sequenced in a study of T cell responses to AZD1222 COVID-19 vaccine. This table comes from immunoSEQ multiplex PCR, and its TCRdb copy is limited to in-frame clones, with some not included. Among around 170,000 clones, almost 90% were seen once, and the ten largest hold around 10%. The sequencing here drew on peripheral blood, taken 28 days after the second AZD1222 dose. These receptors were taken from an adult who received the AZD1222 COVID-19 vaccine.

This chain uses TRBV5-1 with TRBJ2-3, with a possible D match to TRBD1 (6 bases). The V and J ends lost 8 bases and 0 bases respectively, with 13 bases between them. This CDR3 has 14 amino acids. CDR1 and CDR2 from the germline V gene are SGHRS and YFSETQ. The CDR3, as DNA: TGCGCCAGTCAGTGGGACATTAGCACAGATACGCAGTATTTT. Amino acids: CASQWDISTDTQYF.

This chain connects TRBV27 to TRBJ2-7; a possible D gene is TRBD1 (6 bases). Trimming removed 5 bases at V and 3 bases at J, with 14 bases between. CDR1 is MNHEY, CDR2 SMNVEV, per germline (reference sequence). This CDR3 is 14 amino acids long. CDR3 DNA sequence: TGTGCCAGCAGTCCCCAACAGGGTCTCTACGAGCAGTACTTC. Translating it yields CASSPQQGLYEQYF.

The chain recombines TRBV9 with TRBJ1-1, with D uncertain. V shed 2 bases and J shed 7 bases, with 21 bases lying between them. The V gene's germline CDR1 is SGDLS and CDR2 YYNGEE. The CDR3 length is 16 residues. The CDR3 nucleotides are TGTGCCAGCAGCGTGGGCGGGGAGCTTGGTCGAGGTGAAGCTTTCTTT. Residues: CASSVGGELGRGEAFF.

The CDR3 loop is CASSLAGTANYGYTF. The DNA of the CDR3 is TGCGCCAGCAGCTTGGCCGGGACGGCTAACTATGGCTACACCTTC. The genes are TRBV5-1 and TRBJ1-2; tentatively, D is TRBD1 (5 bases). This CDR3 is built from 15 residues. The V and J ends lost 0 bases and 0 bases respectively, with 9 bases between them. Germline V gene data show CDR1 as SGHRS and CDR2 as YFSETQ.

The rearrangement joins TRBV28 to TRBJ2-5, with D possibly TRBD1 on 7 matching bases. CDR3 length: 15 residues. Germline CDR1 is MDHEN and CDR2 is SYDVKM. The V end was cut by 3 bases, the J end by 5 bases, with 16 bases between. CDR3 DNA sequence: TGTGCCAGCAGTTTCCAAGACAGGGCGGGGGAGACCCAGTACTTC. Its translation is CASSFQDRAGETQYF.

The chain has TRBV11-3 and TRBJ2-3; 10 nucleotides agree with TRBD2. V shed 5 bases and J 5 bases; nucleotides not matched to a gene: 7. The CDR3 contains 15 residues. Germline values: CDR1 SGHNT, CDR2 YENEEA. CDR3 sequence (DNA): TGTGCCAGCAGCCTCAGCGGGGGGGCCGTAGATACGCAGTATTTT. Residues: CASSLSGGAVDTQYF.

Of note for this clone: A junction end diverges from the germline sequence, so it may reflect a read error. The rearrangement joins TRBV14 to TRBJ2-2; D gene uncertain. Germline V gives CDR1 SGHDN, CDR2 FVKESK. The CDR3 length is 13 residues. CDR3 amino acids: CATSPARNGELFF. DNA for the CDR3: TGTGCCACCAGCCCCGCGCGAAACGGGGAGCTGTTTTTT.

The chain employs TRBV25-1 and TRBJ1-2, with TRBD1 matching 8 bases. The germline V gene has CDR1 MGHDK and CDR2 SYGVNS. The CDR3 consists of 16 residues. The V gene end was trimmed by 5 bases and the J gene end by 5 bases; junction bases not matched to a gene: 13. CDR3 loop: CASSTTESGDRYGYTF. CDR3 in DNA: TGTGCCAGCAGTACTACTGAGTCAGGGGACAGGTATGGCTACACCTTC.

The chain couples TRBV5-5 to TRBJ1-4, with TRBD1 matching over 10 bases. After removal of 3 bases from V and 7 bases from J, the junction contained 0 bases not matched to a gene. The CDR3 is 13 residues long. CDR1 and CDR2 from the germline V gene are SGHKS and YYEKEE (reference sequence). CDR3 coding DNA: TGTGCCAGCAGCTGGGACAGGGGTGAAAAACTGTTTTTT. It translates to CASSWDRGEKLFF.

The genes are TRBV7-2 and TRBJ2-6, with 9 bases that match TRBD2. The CDR3 contains 18 residues. The V gene's germline CDR1 is SGHTA and CDR2 FQGNSA. V lost 5 bases to trimming and J lost 0 bases; unmatched junction nucleotides: 8. Here the CDR3 reads CASSVYGTSSSGANVLTF. CDR3 coding DNA: TGTGCCAGCAGCGTATACGGGACTAGCTCCTCTGGGGCCAACGTCCTGACTTTC.

This rearrangement joins TRBV4-3 to TRBJ2-3, with D perhaps given as TRBD1 or TRBD2 (5 bases each). Trimming left V 0 bases short and J 2 bases short, with 9 bases between. Germline assignment: CDR1 LGHNA and CDR2 YSLEER. The CDR3 is 15 residues long. The DNA for the CDR3 is TGCGCCAGCAGCCAAGACCCGGGGCTCACAGATACGCAGTATTTT. This sequence encodes CASSQDPGLTDTQYF.

The chain links TRBV27 to TRBJ1-4; no clear D. Germline V gene lookup returns CDR1 MNHEY and CDR2 SMNVEV (reference sequence). The CDR3 is 14 residues long. V lost 3 bases, J lost 4 bases, and 9 bases lay in between. The CDR3 loop is CASSLGKGNEKLFF. The CDR3 DNA reads as TGTGCCAGCAGTTTGGGGAAGGGTAATGAAAAACTGTTTTTT.

This chain links TRBV5-5 with TRBJ1-5; no clear D gene. V lost 2 bases to trimming and J lost 2 bases, with 8 bases between them. The CDR3 totals 14 residues. Germline V gene data show CDR1 as SGHKS and CDR2 as YYEKEE (reference sequence). The CDR3 DNA reads TGTGCCAGCAGCTTTCTTCCGGGCAATCAGCCCCAGCATTTT. Translating gives CASSFLPGNQPQHF. Looking up the rest from reference TRBV5-5 and TRBJ1-5 gives the full variable domain: DAGVTQSPTHLIKTRGQQVTLRCSPISGHKSVSWYQQVLGQGPQFIFQYYEKEERGRGNFPDRFSARQFPNYSSELNVNALLLGDSALYLCASSFLPGNQPQHFGDGTRLSIL.

The rearrangement joins TRBV25-1 to TRBJ2-4; D possibly uses TRBD1 or TRBD2 (5 bases each). The germline CDR1 and CDR2 sequences are MGHDK and SYGVNS. Trimming left V 6 bases short and J 6 bases short, with 18 bases between. The CDR3 runs 15 residues. As DNA, the CDR3 is TGTGCCAGCAGCCCCCAGGGACCTCTAGTAAACATTCAGTACTTC. It is translated as CASSPQGPLVNIQYF.

This clone was observed once. The chain recombines TRBV5-6 with TRBJ2-5; 7 positions match TRBD1. Germline values: CDR1 SGHDT, CDR2 YYEEEE. With V trimmed by 4 bases and J by 7 bases, 7 bases remained unmatched. The CDR3 length is 13 residues. CDR3 DNA: TGTGCCAGCAGCCCCGACAGGGCCGGGACCCAGTACTTC. As protein: CASSPDRAGTQYF.

As to this clone: Other DNA sequences in this sample translate to the same CDR3. The rearrangement links TRBV5-1 to TRBJ2-2; D may be TRBD2 (6 bases). Germline-derived CDR1 and CDR2 are SGHRS and YFSETQ. The length of the CDR3 is 15 residues. Trimming pared 2 bases from V and 2 bases from J, leaving 10 bases between. The CDR3 sequence is CASSLAGPNTGELFF. DNA for the CDR3: TGCGCCAGCAGCTTAGCGGGCCCCAACACCGGGGAGCTGTTTTTT.

As DNA, the CDR3 is TGCGCCAGCAGCAAGTTCAGGGAAGTGAACACTGAAGCTTTCTTT. Translated: CASSKFREVNTEAFF. The V gene is TRBV5-1, the J gene TRBJ1-1, with D perhaps TRBD1 (5 bases). Per germline, CDR1 SGHRS and CDR2 YFSETQ. CDR3 length: 15 residues. Deletions cut 4 bases from V and 0 bases from J, with 13 bases between. The whole variable domain, filled in from reference TRBV5-1 and TRBJ1-1, reads KAGVTQTPRYLIKTRGQQVTLSCSPISGHRSVSWYQQTPGQGLQFLFEYFSETQRNKGNFPGRFSGRQFSNSRSEMNVSTLELGDSALYLCASSKFREVNTEAFFGQGTRLTVV.

CDR3 sequence (DNA): TGCGCCAGCAGCTGGCGGACAGGTGGGTACGAGCAGTACTTC. The encoded protein is CASSWRTGGYEQYF. The rearrangement joins TRBV5-1 to TRBJ2-7, with 7 bases lining up with TRBD1. The CDR3 has 14 amino acids. V trimming: 3 bases; J trimming: 4 bases; junction bases outside the gene matches: 7. The germline gives CDR1 SGHRS, CDR2 YFSETQ.

This clone was recorded once. The chain couples TRBV12-3 or TRBV12-4 to TRBJ2-7; D remains unclear. V gave up 3 bases and J gave up 6 bases, with 12 bases separating them. The CDR3 totals 13 residues. CDR3 sequence (DNA): TGTGCCAGCAGTTTGGACGGGCGTCGCGAGCAGTACTTC. Translated, it gives CASSLDGRREQYF.

The chain uses TRBV2 and TRBJ2-1; 8 positions agree with TRBD1. J was trimmed by 6 bases and V by 8 bases; bases with no gene match: 6. CDR3 size: 13 residues. CDR1 SNHLY and CDR2 FYNNEI come from the germline V gene. The CDR3 reads CASGWTGSNEQFF. CDR3 nucleotides: TGTGCCAGCGGCTGGACAGGGAGCAATGAGCAGTTCTTC.

V usage is TRBV30 and J usage is TRBJ1-6; a possible D gene is TRBD1 (5 bases). The CDR3 length is 14 residues. Germline lookup yields CDR1 GTSNPN and CDR2 SVGIG (reference sequence). Trimming left V 2 bases short and J 11 bases short, with 16 bases between. The CDR3 DNA is TGTGCCTGGAGTCCCTCTTTTGGGACGGCACCCCTCCACTTT. The encoded protein is CAWSPSFGTAPLHF.

V is TRBV5-5 and J is TRBJ2-5, with TRBD1 as a possible D gene (6 bases). This CDR3 has 14 amino acids. Germline CDR1 SGHKS, CDR2 YYEKEE (reference sequence). V dropped 3 bases and J dropped 1 base, with 10 bases sitting between them. The DNA of the CDR3 is TGTGCCAGCAGCTCGGCGACAGGCCAAGAGACCCAGTACTTC. This sequence encodes CASSSATGQETQYF.

The J gene is TRBJ1-1, the V gene TRBV20-1; the D is unclear. CDR1 is DFQATT and CDR2 is SNEGSKA in the germline V gene (reference sequence). V was shortened by 5 bases and J by 5 bases, with 9 bases between the two germline ends. The CDR3 has 11 residues. The CDR3 here is CSAERGTEAFF. CDR3 sequence (DNA): TGCAGTGCTGAGCGAGGGACTGAAGCTTTCTTT.

The chain links TRBV7-8 to TRBJ1-2, with 9 bases identical to TRBD1. Germline V gives CDR1 SGHVS, CDR2 FQNEAQ. Trimming removed 5 bases from V and 6 bases from J; junction bases left unmatched: 7. There are 14 residues in the CDR3. In nucleotides, the CDR3 is TGTGCCAGCAGCCCAGGGACAGGGTGGAATGGCTACACCTTC. It encodes CASSPGTGWNGYTF.

The chain joins TRBV29-1 to TRBJ1-1; possibly TRBD1 for D (6 bases). Germline CDR1 SQVTM, CDR2 ANQGSEA. Trimming removed 2 bases from V and 4 bases from J, with 17 bases in between. This CDR3 is 15 amino acids long. CDR3 sequence: CSVEKGGGAGTEAFF. The CDR3 nucleotides read TGCAGCGTTGAAAAGGGTGGGGGGGCAGGCACTGAAGCTTTCTTT.

The rearrangement uses TRBV28 and TRBJ1-2; D is undetermined. This CDR3 is 15 amino acids long. CDR1 MDHEN and CDR2 SYDVKM come from the germline V gene. Trimming took 3 bases from V and 2 from J, leaving 13 bases between them. In nucleotides, the CDR3 is TGTGCCAGCAGTTTCGAGGGATCCCGAAACTATGGCTACACCTTC. The encoded protein is CASSFEGSRNYGYTF.

CDR3 bases: TGTGCCAGCTCACCACGGGGAGGCAGACAGAAGACCAACTATGGCTACACCTTC. Translated, it gives CASSPRGGRQKTNYGYTF. The gene calls are TRBV18 and TRBJ1-2, with D possibly matching TRBD1 (5 bases). Germline V gene data show CDR1 as KGHSH and CDR2 as LQKENI. The CDR3 length is 18 residues. The V end was cut by 1 base, the J end by 2 bases, with 20 bases between.

This chain uses TRBV3-1 (or the pseudogene TRBV3-2) with TRBJ1-2, with TRBD1 matching 7 bases. Per the germline V gene, CDR1 is LGHDT and CDR2 is YNNKEL (reference sequence). V gave up 1 base and J gave up 3 bases; unmatched junction bases: 5. This CDR3 is 15 amino acids long. This chain's CDR3 is CASSQGRGGDYGYTF. The CDR3 DNA reads as TGTGCCAGCAGCCAAGGGAGAGGGGGCGACTATGGCTACACCTTC.

The rearrangement links TRBV7-2 to TRBJ2-3; 7 bases agree with TRBD2. The CDR3 is 16 amino acids. Losses at the gene ends were 0 bases for V and 2 bases for J; bases not matched to a gene: 5. CDR1 SGHTA and CDR2 FQGNSA come from the germline V gene. CDR3 in amino acids: CASSLAVGTTTDTQYF. In nucleotides, the CDR3 is TGTGCCAGCAGCTTAGCAGTCGGGACTACCACAGATACGCAGTATTTT.

This clone was counted only a few times. V usage is TRBV9 and J usage is TRBJ1-1; D is uncertain. The germline gives CDR1 SGDLS, CDR2 YYNGEE. V gave up 2 bases and J gave up 2 bases, with 13 bases separating them. This CDR3 region has 15 residues. This CDR3 reads CASSVGSVHNTEAFF. The CDR3, as DNA: TGTGCCAGCAGCGTGGGGAGTGTCCACAACACTGAAGCTTTCTTT.